These T cell receptor beta chains were read from a single sample in a study of PD-L1 blockade in urothelial cancer. Sequencing was performed with immunoSEQ multiplex PCR; in TCRdb, only in-frame clones are kept and a portion is missing. The sample contains fewer than 50,000 clones, about 88% of which appear only once. Sequences were derived from PBMCs, sampled around atezolizumab (anti-PD-L1) treatment. The receptors originated from a donor aged 40 or over with urothelial cancer. Both conserved end residues are trimmed from each CDR3. A D gene is named only where the DNA matches it firmly. Size is stated for part of the rows, as once, few or many counts, or as a class when the clone is expanded.

d_call cdr3_length clone_size v_call cdr3_aa
NA 12 medium-sized TRBV4-3 ASSQGREGTEAF
NA 10 NA TRBV5-1 ASSATRGGYT
NA 12 once TRBV7-6 ASSPIGGRNEQY
TRBD1 9 once TRBV2 AKGQGREQY
TRBD2 15 once TRBV2 ASSGGSGRGKGGEQF
NA 13 NA TRBV19 ASGQPSSGANVLT
TRBD1 12 NA TRBV2 ATVDRGPKNIQY
TRBD2 13 NA TRBV6-5 ASSPGLAGGETQY
TRBD1 12 NA TRBV18 ASSPGQGHYEQY
NA 11 NA TRBV6-5 ASRPLGPDTQY
NA 11 NA TRBV5-1 ASSLGQGASAF
NA 13 NA TRBV5-6 ASSLAGGSNQPQH
TRBD1 13 NA TRBV28 ASSRPGQGRYEQY
NA 10 NA TRBV7-9 ASSDSGGEQY
TRBD1 11 few TRBV30 AWRDRVGQPQH
NA 13 NA TRBV19 ASSIWSSWAGELF
TRBD2 14 NA TRBV5-5 ASSLVRLAGWDEQF
NA 9 NA TRBV20-1 SASGAYEQY
TRBD1 14 NA TRBV28 ASSFPGQGPNYGYT
TRBD2 14 few TRBV11-1 ASSPRTSGNIYEQF
TRBD2 11 NA TRBV29-1 SVEPDGGETQY
NA 15 NA TRBV4-1 ASSLGPTGPQLYEQY
TRBD1 11 once TRBV5-4 ASSLEGADTQY
TRBD2 16 NA TRBV27 ASSPARLAGGRGGELF
NA 15 NA TRBV7-6 ASTFGSGVQPNEKLF
TRBD1 11 NA TRBV18 ASSPGQDTEAF
TRBD2 14 NA TRBV18 ASSPSGMSSYNEQF
NA 13 NA TRBV7-9 ASSLEAGPYYEQY
TRBD2 13 NA TRBV7-3 ASSLNQAGRGELF
NA 11 NA TRBV6-6 ASSPIQLNEQF
NA 11 NA TRBV4-1 ASSRLMMETQY
NA 13 NA TRBV11-3 ASSHGKGAKNIQY
NA 17 NA TRBV28 ASCRVGRGAGGMNTEAF
NA 13 NA TRBV7-9 ASSQGYLTNEKLF
NA 12 once TRBV19 ASSIAGADTPQY
TRBD2 14 NA TRBV5-4 ASSMLASGTTDTQY
TRBD2 13 NA TRBV6-4 ASRPLAGSTDTQY
TRBD1 13 once TRBV7-2 ASSPTGASNQPQH
NA 13 NA TRBV11-3 ASSLAAGEIYEQY
TRBD1 13 NA TRBV19 ASSDKPGQIYGYT
NA 12 NA TRBV19 ASSLGTAQETQY
TRBD1 13 NA TRBV7-8 ASSFGQGASYEQY